The 11 T cell receptor beta chains below all came from one sample that was sequenced in a study of cytomegalovirus exposure and HLA in healthy donors. PCR employed 60 Vbeta and 13 Jbeta primers. Libraries were prepared by immunoSEQ multiplex PCR; TCRdb keeps only in-frame clonotypes and omits some of them. Its clone listing holds some 84,000 clones. What was sequenced was PBMCs. The receptors here all came from a man aged 50 to 59 in good health and CMV-seronegative.

The chain links TRBV11-3 to TRBJ2-1, with 7 bases fitting TRBD2. After removal of 1 base from V and 14 bases from J, the junction contained 8 bases not matched to a gene. CDR3 length equals 13 residues. From germline, CDR1 is SGHNT and CDR2 YENEEA. This chain's CDR3 is CASSLGSSGEEFF. CDR3 in DNA: TGTGCCAGCAGCTTAGGTTCAAGCGGGGAAGAGTTCTTC.

V is TRBV4-2 and J is TRBJ1-4, with 7 bases matching TRBD1. Germline V gives CDR1 LGHNA, CDR2 YNFKEQ. The CDR3 runs 16 residues. V gave up 1 base and J gave up 2 bases; unmatched junction bases: 4. This CDR3 is CASSQAEGGTNEKLFF. Written as DNA, the CDR3 is TGTGCCAGCAGCCAAGCGGAAGGGGGCACTAATGAAAAACTGTTTTTT.

This rearrangement joins TRBV6-5 to TRBJ1-1; D call uncertain. Germline CDR1 is MNHEY and CDR2 is SVGAGI. The CDR3 covers 11 residues. With 8 bases removed from V and 1 base from J, the gap between germline ends came to 5 bases. Here the CDR3 reads CASGGNTEAFF. CDR3 in DNA: TGTGCCAGCGGAGGGAACACTGAAGCTTTCTTT.

The chain employs TRBV5-6 and TRBJ2-5, with 8 bases that match TRBD2. Trimming at V came to 7 bases and at J to 5 bases, leaving 7 bases not matched to a gene. CDR3 size: 13 residues. Per the germline V gene, CDR1 is SGHDT and CDR2 is YYEEEE. For the CDR3, the DNA is TGTGCCAGCCGCGCGGGGGGCGCGGAGACCCAGTACTTC. It encodes CASRAGGAETQYF.

V gene TRBV6-5 combines with J gene TRBJ2-1; TRBD2 matches at 11 bases. J gave up 6 bases and V 4 bases, and 5 bases lay outside the gene matches. The CDR3 extends over 15 amino acids. Germline V gene lookup returns CDR1 MNHEY and CDR2 SVGAGI. Here the CDR3 reads CASSSPSGGSNEQFF. The CDR3 coding sequence is TGTGCCAGCAGTTCCCCTAGCGGGGGGTCCAATGAGCAGTTCTTC.

Note on this clone: The junction and the germline gene differ at one end; a read error may be behind it. V gene TRBV6-6 combines with J gene TRBJ1-2, with 8 bases matching TRBD1. Germline loops: CDR1 MNHNY, CDR2 SVGAGI (reference sequence). This CDR3 comprises 13 residues. The CDR3 DNA reads as TGTGCCGGCAGTACAGGGGGAGTGGAAGGCTACACCTTC. This gives the protein CAGSTGGVEGYTF.

This chain joins TRBV5-1 and TRBJ2-5; 8 bases fit TRBD1. V lost 3 bases to trimming and J lost 7 bases; unmatched junction nucleotides: 8. Germline CDR1 reads SGHRS; CDR2 reads YFSETQ. CDR3 length: 14 residues. The CDR3 sequence is CASSWGTGKRTQYF. The CDR3 DNA is TGCGCCAGCAGCTGGGGGACAGGCAAGAGGACCCAGTACTTC. The variable domain in full, with the rest retrieved from reference TRBV5-1 and TRBJ2-5, is KAGVTQTPRYLIKTRGQQVTLSCSPISGHRSVSWYQQTPGQGLQFLFEYFSETQRNKGNFPGRFSGRQFSNSRSEMNVSTLELGDSALYLCASSWGTGKRTQYFGPGTRLLVL.

The rearrangement links TRBV7-8 to TRBJ1-6; D is ambiguous. V was shortened by 3 bases and J by 7 bases, with 7 bases between the two germline ends. Germline CDR1 and CDR2: SGHVS and FQNEAQ. This CDR3 contains 13 residues. In DNA, the CDR3 is TGTGCCAGCAGCTTCAGTCAGAATTCACCCCTCCACTTT. Its protein is CASSFSQNSPLHF.

This chain connects TRBV6-1 to TRBJ2-5, with a tentative D call TRBD1 (6 bases). TRBJ2-7 matches the DNA end more closely, so the J call is doubtful. The CDR3 spans 13 residues. Germline V gives CDR1 MNHNS, CDR2 SASEGT. Here the CDR3 DNA reads TGTGCCAGCAGTGACGGACAGACCTACGAGCAGTACTTC. Amino acids: CASSDGQTYEQYF.

V gene TRBV19 combines with J gene TRBJ1-2, with 7 bases lining up with TRBD1. Germline CDR1 and CDR2: LNHDA and SQIVND (reference sequence). The CDR3 has 12 residues. J was trimmed by 0 bases and V by 8 bases; bases with no gene match: 0. CDR3 nucleotide sequence: TGTGCCAGTGGACAGGCTAACTATGGCTACACCTTC. It translates to CASGQANYGYTF.

CDR3 sequence: CASSLRTGGSNQPQHF. DNA of the CDR3: TGTGCCAGCAGTTTAAGGACAGGGGGGAGCAATCAGCCCCAGCATTTT. This sequence joins TRBV28 and TRBJ1-5; 10 nucleotides match TRBD1. The ends lost 2 bases at V and 1 base at J; junction bases unmatched: 2. The V gene's germline CDR1 is MDHEN and CDR2 SYDVKM. The CDR3 loop spans 16 amino acids.